This is a list of T cell receptor beta chains from one sample in a study of pediatric ulcerative colitis. Profiled with immunoSEQ multiplex PCR; TCRdb holds only in-frame clones, not every one. The sample includes 10,000 to 13,000 clones, 80% to 90% of them seen just once. Sequences were obtained from gut tissue. These receptors originate from a girl aged 5-17 years who was a control in a study of pediatric ulcerative colitis. CDR3s include the opening cysteine and the closing phenylalanine or tryptophan. The D gene is left open where the match is weak. Some rows have no size entry. The others give once, few or many, or a class for an expanded clone.

.,TRBV21-1,.,TRBJ2-1,CASTREQGTPSTYNEQFF,TGTGCCAGCACCCGGGAACAGGGAACGCCATCTACCTACAATGAGCAGTTCTTC
.,TRBV28,.,TRBJ2-7,CASSRSVGEQYF,TGTGCCAGCAGTCGGAGCGTCGGGGAGCAGTACTTC
.,TRBV5-4,TRBD2,TRBJ2-3,CASSLGLAERSGTQYF,TGTGCCAGCAGCTTGGGACTAGCGGAGCGATCCGGTACGCAGTATTTT
.,TRBV18,.,TRBJ2-5,CASSPPETKETQYF,TGTGCCAGCTCACCACCGGAGACCAAAGAGACCCAGTACTTC
.,TRBV20-1,.,TRBJ2-3,CSAPYTAVQYF,TGCAGTGCCCCATACACGGCCGTGCAGTATTTT
.,TRBV5-1,.,TRBJ2-1,CASSLDHEQFF,TGCGCCAGCAGCCTGGACCATGAGCAGTTCTTC
.,TRBV5-1,TRBD1,TRBJ2-3,CASRPGQVTDTQYF,TGCGCCAGCAGACCGGGACAGGTCACAGATACGCAGTATTTT
.,TRBV6-6,TRBD2,TRBJ2-4,CASSSAGVAKNIQYF,TGTGCCAGCTCGTCAGCGGGAGTAGCCAAAAACATTCAGTACTTC
.,TRBV14,.,TRBJ2-3,CASSEVHTQYF,TGTGCCAGCAGCGAGGTACATACGCAGTATTTT
.,TRBV21-1,.,TRBJ2-7,CASDCRGQSYEQYF,TGTGCCAGCGACTGCCGAGGGCAGTCCTACGAGCAGTACTTC
.,TRBV5-1,TRBD2,TRBJ2-3,CASSLVVAGGEADTQYF,TGCGCCAGCAGCTTGGTGGTAGCGGGAGGAGAGGCAGATACGCAGTATTTT
.,TRBV30,.,TRBJ2-1,CAWMSGRFYNEQFF,TGTGCCTGGATGTCGGGGAGGTTCTACAATGAGCAGTTCTTC
.,TRBV28,.,TRBJ1-1,CASMKGANTEAFF,TGTGCCAGCATGAAAGGAGCCAACACTGAAGCTTTCTTT
.,TRBV27,.,TRBJ1-3,CASSLISGNTIYF,TGTGCCAGCAGCTTGATCTCTGGAAACACCATATATTTT
.,TRBV11-2,.,TRBJ2-7,CASSLEAGTQAYEQYF,TGTGCCAGCAGCTTAGAAGCCGGGACACAAGCCTACGAGCAGTACTTC
.,TRBV28,.,TRBJ1-2,CASRLVGGNGYTF,TGTGCCAGCAGACTTGTCGGGGGTAATGGCTACACCTTC
.,TRBV4-1,.,TRBJ2-5,CASSQEGRRSQETQYF,TGCGCCAGCAGCCAAGAGGGCAGGAGAAGCCAAGAGACCCAGTACTTC
.,TRBV28,.,TRBJ2-7,CASSLSLRGRTSYEQYF,TGTGCCAGCAGTTTATCCCTCCGGGGGAGGACGTCCTACGAGCAGTACTTC
.,TRBV30,.,TRBJ2-7,CAWSTGTNVREQYF,TGTGCCTGGAGTACCGGGACCAACGTTCGCGAGCAGTACTTC
once,TRBV28,.,TRBJ1-2,CATYPPRSVYGYTF,TGTGCCACCTACCCCCCGCGGTCCGTCTATGGCTACACCTTC
.,TRBV11-2,.,TRBJ2-7,CASSSGQGTAYEQYF,TGTGCCAGCAGCTCCGGTCAGGGAACAGCCTACGAGCAGTACTTC
.,TRBV9,.,TRBJ1-6,CASSVAGGGGMSPLHF,TGTGCCAGCAGCGTAGCTGGAGGAGGGGGAATGTCACCCCTCCACTTT
.,TRBV7-3,.,TRBJ2-3,CASSLTPTHRTDTQYF,TGTGCCAGCAGCTTAACCCCCACTCACCGCACAGATACGCAGTATTTT
.,TRBV28,TRBD2,TRBJ2-1,CASRSLREGQYNEQFF,TGTGCCAGCAGATCCCTTCGGGAGGGCCAGTACAATGAGCAGTTCTTC
.,TRBV5-5,.,TRBJ1-1,CASSLFLNTEAFF,TGTGCCAGCAGCTTGTTCTTGAACACTGAAGCTTTCTTT
once,TRBV10-3,TRBD1,TRBJ2-7,CAISESSGTGGYEQYF,TGTGCCATCAGTGAGTCATCCGGGACAGGGGGCTACGAGCAGTACTTC
.,TRBV27,TRBD2,TRBJ2-1,CASSPGTTNYNEQFF,TGTGCCAGCAGTCCCGGGACTACAAACTACAATGAGCAGTTCTTC